The 9 T cell receptor beta chains reported below all come from one sample, sequenced in a study of T cells in Graves' hyperthyroidism and ophthalmopathy. Regions amplified from RNA transcripts were the TCR beta CDR3 regions. HTBI primers were used for first-round RT-PCR of the TCR CDR3. In TCRdb, the multiplex PCR reads were re-called with MiXCR into one record per CDR3 protein. Of about 660,000 distinct CDR3 sequences listed, just under 45% are singletons. What was sequenced was peripheral blood or thyroid tissue (not recorded which). The receptors derive from an adult man with Graves' disease, either hyperthyroidism or ophthalmopathy (not recorded which).

A note on this clonotype: This may come from a read error, since a much larger clone is one base off. The chain uses TRBV29-1 and TRBJ1-4, with D possibly being TRBD1 (5 bases). CDR1 SQVTM and CDR2 ANQGSEA come from the germline V gene. Trimming took off 4 bases at V and 6 bases at J, with 15 bases between the two ends. The CDR3 sequence is 14 residues long. The CDR3 loop is CSVAVAGRDEKLFF. DNA for the CDR3: TGCAGCGTTGCAGTAGCAGGGCGGGATGAAAAACTGTTTTTT.

The V call is TRBV19, the J call TRBJ1-2, with 9 bases that match TRBD1. The CDR3 runs 13 residues. V trimming: 8 bases; J trimming: 4 bases; junction bases outside the gene matches: 5. Germline loops: CDR1 LNHDA, CDR2 SQIVND (reference sequence). This CDR3 reads CASGGTGFYGYTF. As DNA, the CDR3 is TGTGCCAGTGGGGGGACAGGGTTCTATGGCTACACCTTC.

Regarding this clonotype: A read error may explain this, as a much larger clone is one base away. The rearrangement joins TRBV29-1 to TRBJ2-7; D is uncertain. Germline CDR1 SQVTM, CDR2 ANQGSEA. The CDR3 is 11 amino acids. CDR3 sequence reads: CSVLWTYGQYF. CDR3 DNA: TGCAGCGTTCTCTGGACCTACGGGCAGTACTTC.

The rearrangement uses TRBV7-2 and TRBJ1-2; D gene uncertain. Trimming pared 5 bases from V and 1 base from J, leaving 17 bases between. Per germline, CDR1 SGHTA and CDR2 FQGNSA. The CDR3 runs to 16 residues. The CDR3 spells CASSPQSGAFNYGYTF. The CDR3 DNA reads TGTGCCAGCAGCCCGCAATCAGGAGCCTTTAACTATGGCTACACCTTC.

The chain links TRBV25-1 to TRBJ1-4, with TRBD1 matching over 8 bases. Germline V CDR1 and CDR2: MGHDK, SYGVNS. The CDR3 extends over 12 amino acids. V trimming: 11 bases; J trimming: 7 bases; junction bases outside the gene matches: 6. The CDR3 sequence is CAGQGWGEKLFF. The CDR3 DNA reads TGTGCCGGACAGGGTTGGGGTGAAAAACTGTTTTTT.

About this clonotype: This could be a read error, since a much larger clone is one nucleotide away. Here the CDR3 reads CASTLREFSFYGYTF. For the CDR3, the DNA is TGTGCCAGCACTCTACGGGAGTTCTCTTTCTATGGCTACACCTTC. The V call is TRBV2, the J call TRBJ1-2; no clear D gene. Trimming removed 7 bases at V and 4 bases at J, with 19 bases between. This CDR3 has 15 amino acids. Germline CDR1 is SNHLY and CDR2 is FYNNEI.

The V and J genes are TRBV10-3 and TRBJ1-5; 9 positions match TRBD1. Germline assignment: CDR1 ENHRY and CDR2 SYGVKD. Trimming took 6 bases from V and 9 from J; bases not matched to a gene: 6. This CDR3 spans 13 amino acids. CDR3 loop: CAIREGTGSPQHF. The CDR3 DNA follows: TGTGCCATCAGGGAGGGGACAGGGTCGCCCCAGCATTTT.

The chain joins TRBV15 to TRBJ2-2, with a tentative D call TRBD2 (5 bases). The CDR3 spans 14 residues. Germline V lookup: CDR1 LNHNV, CDR2 YYDKDF (reference sequence). Trimming shortened V by 3 bases and J by 7 bases, and 12 bases separated the two germline ends. The CDR3 loop is CATSRGSFGGELFF. The CDR3 nucleotides read TGTGCCACCAGCAGGGGGAGTTTCGGCGGGGAGCTGTTTTTT.

For this clonotype: A much larger clone is a single base away; this may be a read error. The genes are TRBV11-2 and TRBJ1-1; no definite D call. The germline gives CDR1 SGHAT, CDR2 FQNNGV. Trimming took off 0 bases at V and 8 bases at J, with 10 bases between the two ends. The CDR3 covers 13 residues. This CDR3 reads CASSLDLSPEAFF. The DNA for the CDR3 is TGTGCCAGCAGCTTAGATCTGTCACCCGAAGCTTTCTTT.